This T cell receptor (beta chain) appears in the sequencing data of a study of OX40 agonist ivuxolimab in advanced cancers. Study at large: Hepatocellular carcinoma, melanoma, renal cell or head and neck cancer occurred in dose-escalation patients.

Some clones are missing from TCRdb's copy, which holds only in-frame ones; the method was immunoSEQ multiplex PCR. Here the sample spans fewer than 25,000 clones, 65% to 70% being singletons. Samples of blood were obtained at baseline, on cycle 4 day 1, and on cycle 7 day 1. Overall study results and limits: Clonal expansion was seen in CD4+ and CD8+ blood T cells by week 6 at 0.1 to 3.0 mg/kg. Near-lowest levels of clonal expansion characterized partial responders at 0.1-3.0 mg/kg.

CDR1 and CDR2 (germline): SGHAT, FQNNGV. The CDR3 has 14 amino acids. V lost 7 bases and J lost 0, with 13 bases in between. For this clone: Antigen specificity is unknown.

This clonotype was obtained from an adult with an advanced solid tumor such as melanoma, head and neck, liver or kidney cancer. This sample comprised CD4+ or CD8+ T cells sorted from blood, obtained in a trial of the OX40 agonist ivuxolimab. J is TRBJ2-7 and V is TRBV11-2; D perhaps matches TRBD1 (6 bases). CDR3 amino acids: CASNPYRDSYEQYF. CDR3 in DNA: TGTGCCAGCAACCCCTACAGGGACTCCTACGAGCAGTACTTC. Full variable domain (missing parts from reference TRBV11-2 and TRBJ2-7): EAGVAQSPRYKIIEKRQSVAFWCNPISGHATLYWYQQILGQGPKLLIQFQNNGVVDDSQLPKDRFSAERLKGVDSTLKIQPAKLEDSAVYLCASNPYRDSYEQYFGPGTRLTVT.